Listed here are 22 T cell receptor beta chains from one sample, sequenced in a study of OX40 agonist ivuxolimab in advanced cancers. Here immunoSEQ multiplex PCR was the method, and the copy in TCRdb shows in-frame clones only, minus some. The sample has about 98,000 clones, approximately 93% seen once. The sample here was CD4+ or CD8+ T cells sorted from blood, taken in a trial of the OX40 agonist ivuxolimab. The receptors were gathered from an adult with an advanced solid tumor such as melanoma, head and neck, liver or kidney cancer.

The chain is built from TRBV7-2 and TRBJ1-5; D uncertain. The V gene lost 6 bases and the J gene lost 0 bases, with 6 bases spanning the gap. The CDR3 has 13 amino acids. Germline CDR1 is SGHTA and CDR2 is FQGNSA. The CDR3 nucleotides read TGTGCCAGCAGATCCAGTAGCAATCAGCCCCAGCATTTT. It translates to CASRSSSNQPQHF.

This clone was seen only once. Here the CDR3 DNA reads TGTGCCAGCACCCCCGGGGGGCAGGGACAGCCCCAGCATTTT. It specifies CASTPGGQGQPQHF. The rearrangement links TRBV6-5 to TRBJ1-5; tentatively, D is TRBD1 (6 bases). The germline V and J ends were trimmed by 7 bases and 7 bases, with 17 bases remaining between them. This CDR3 spans 14 amino acids. Germline-derived CDR1 and CDR2 are MNHEY and SVGAGI.

The rearrangement joins TRBV5-8 to TRBJ1-3, with D uncertain. The CDR3 has 15 amino acids. CDR1 and CDR2 from the germline V gene are SGHTS and YDEGEE. Trimming removed 1 base at V and 0 bases at J, with 8 bases between. The CDR3 DNA reads as TGTGCCAGCAGCTTGAGGGCCTTCTCTGGAAACACCATATATTTT. Protein: CASSLRAFSGNTIYF.

This clone was detected only once. The genes are TRBV5-1 and TRBJ1-1; TRBD1 is a possible D gene (5 bases). V was trimmed by 0 bases and J by 4 bases, leaving 16 bases between them. The CDR3 length is 16 residues. Germline lookup yields CDR1 SGHRS and CDR2 YFSETQ. CDR3 in DNA: TGCGCCAGCAGCTTGGGCCCAACGGGTGGGGGCACTGAAGCTTTCTTT. Protein sequence: CASSLGPTGGGTEAFF.

This clone was seen a single time. The V call is TRBV30, the J call TRBJ2-7; D possibly corresponds to TRBD1 (6 bases). Trimming took off 0 bases at V and 7 bases at J, with 7 bases between the two ends. The germline CDR1 and CDR2 sequences are GTSNPN and SVGIG (reference sequence). The CDR3 totals 11 residues. In DNA form, the CDR3 reads TGTGCCTGGAGTGTAAGGGGGGAGCAGTACTTC. Protein sequence: CAWSVRGEQYF.

Only one count was recorded for this clone. The gene calls are TRBV7-2 and TRBJ1-3, with unresolved D. V was trimmed by 0 bases and J by 3 bases, leaving 9 bases between them. CDR1 is SGHTA and CDR2 is FQGNSA in the germline V gene. The CDR3 is 15 amino acids. The CDR3 here is CASSLATGYGNTIYF. DNA of the CDR3: TGTGCCAGCAGCTTAGCAACGGGTTATGGAAACACCATATATTTT.

CDR3 bases: TGTGCCAGCGGCCGACAGGGAAGTGGTGATGGCTACACCTTC. Encoded protein: CASGRQGSGDGYTF. V and J are TRBV2 and TRBJ1-2; 7 bases align to TRBD1. The J segment lost 6 bases and the V segment lost 8 bases, leaving 12 bases of the junction unmatched. In germline, CDR1 is SNHLY, CDR2 FYNNEI. This CDR3 region has 14 residues.

This clone appeared a single time. The chain recombines TRBV7-8 with TRBJ2-5; 8 nucleotides line up with TRBD2. J was trimmed by 4 bases and V by 1 base; bases with no gene match: 8. The V gene's germline CDR1 is SGHVS and CDR2 FQNEAQ. CDR3 length: 16 residues. The CDR3 spells CASSLEGVAGRETQYF. CDR3 in DNA: TGTGCCAGCAGCTTAGAAGGAGTAGCGGGAAGAGAGACCCAGTACTTC.

The CDR3 bases are TGTGCCAGCAGCCAATTCGCTGCGAGCTATGGCTACACCTTC. Its protein is CASSQFAASYGYTF. The rearrangement joins TRBV4-2 to TRBJ1-2; no clear D. V gave up 2 bases and J gave up 4 bases, with 11 bases separating them. Per germline, CDR1 LGHNA and CDR2 YNFKEQ. The CDR3 totals 14 residues.

The V gene is TRBV15, the J gene TRBJ1-2, with a weak D call TRBD1 (6 bases). The CDR3 is made up of 12 amino acids. From germline, CDR1 is LNHNV and CDR2 YYDKDF (reference sequence). Trimming pared 3 bases from V and 13 bases from J, leaving 15 bases between. The DNA of the CDR3 is TGTGCCACCAGCAGGGAAATTGGAGGGGGCACCTTC. It encodes CATSREIGGGTF.

The chain combines TRBV11-3 with TRBJ2-7; D gene ambiguous. The V end was cut by 2 bases, the J end by 0 bases, with 8 bases between. The CDR3 has 14 amino acids. CDR1 and CDR2 from the germline V gene are SGHNT and YENEEA. The CDR3 region has the DNA TGTGCCAGCAGCTTATTATTGCACTCCTACGAGCAGTACTTC. This sequence encodes CASSLLLHSYEQYF. Complete variable domain (other parts from reference TRBV11-3 and TRBJ2-7): EAGVVQSPRYKIIEKKQPVAFWCNPISGHNTLYWYLQNLGQGPELLIRYENEEAVDDSQLPKDRFSAERLKGVDSTLKIQPAELGDSAVYLCASSLLLHSYEQYFGPGTRLTVT.

The chain couples TRBV7-2 to TRBJ2-7, with D unclear. Germline V gene lookup returns CDR1 SGHTA and CDR2 FQGNSA. There are 11 residues in the CDR3. The V end was cut by 1 base, the J end by 6 bases, with 4 bases between. The chain's CDR3 is CASSLDSEQYF. CDR3 bases: TGTGCCAGCAGCTTAGACTCCGAGCAGTACTTC.

The chain joins TRBV7-3 to TRBJ2-5; 9 nucleotides agree with TRBD1. Germline V gene sequence: CDR1 SGHTA, CDR2 FQGTGA. The ends lost 5 bases at V and 4 bases at J; junction bases unmatched: 5. The CDR3 is 14 residues long. The CDR3 DNA sequence: TGTGCCAGCAGCGCACAGGGGGCGGCAGAGACCCAGTACTTC. It yields the protein CASSAQGAAETQYF.

The chain couples TRBV28 to TRBJ2-7; possible D gene TRBD1, 6 bases. V lost 4 bases and J lost 3, with 22 bases in between. CDR1 and CDR2 from the germline V gene are MDHEN and SYDVKM. The CDR3 is made up of 17 amino acids. In DNA, the CDR3 is TGTGCCAGCAGTTGTATTGACCGGGACATCTTATGCTACGAGCAGTACTTC. It translates to CASSCIDRDILCYEQYF. The full variable domain, its missing parts supplied by reference TRBV28 and TRBJ2-7, is DVKVTQSSRYLVKRTGEKVFLECVQDMDHENMFWYRQDPGLGLRLIYFSYDVKMKEKGDIPEGYSVSREKKERFSLILESASTNQTSMYLCASSCIDRDILCYEQYFGPGTRLTVT.

V usage is TRBV29-1 and J usage is TRBJ1-2; D is perhaps TRBD1 (5 bases). Between the trimmed V and J ends, which lost 0 bases and 8 bases, there was a span of 19 bases. The CDR3 runs to 15 residues. The germline V gene encodes CDR1 SQVTM and CDR2 ANQGSEA. CDR3 nucleotides: TGCAGCGTTGAAGATTCCAGGGAACAGTATGGAGGCTACACCTTC. This sequence encodes CSVEDSREQYGGYTF.

This clone was counted a single time. The chain carries TRBV4-3 and TRBJ1-1, with D unresolved. Germline values: CDR1 LGHNA, CDR2 YSLEER. Deletions cut 4 bases from V and 2 bases from J, with 11 bases between. CDR3 length: 14 amino acids. CDR3 nucleotide sequence: TGCGCCAGCAGCCGACACGGGAGTAACACTGAAGCTTTCTTT. It specifies CASSRHGSNTEAFF.

The chain joins TRBV29-1 to TRBJ1-1; 9 bases match TRBD1. Trimming cost V 7 bases and J 1 base; bases outside gene matches: 4. Germline loops: CDR1 SQVTM, CDR2 ANQGSEA. The CDR3 is 13 amino acids. The CDR3 DNA follows: TGCAGCGGGGGACAGGGTGAGAACACTGAAGCTTTCTTT. Protein sequence: CSGGQGENTEAFF.

The chain couples TRBV6-5 to TRBJ2-4; D is ambiguous. Germline V gene data show CDR1 as MNHEY and CDR2 as SVGAGI. CDR3 length equals 14 residues. The V end was cut by 0 bases, the J end by 7 bases, with 10 bases between. The CDR3 sequence is CASSYSVDGNIQYF. The CDR3 DNA sequence: TGTGCCAGCAGTTACTCGGTGGATGGGAACATTCAGTACTTC.

The chain joins TRBV25-1 to TRBJ2-5; the D gene is possibly TRBD2 (5 bases). The germline gives CDR1 MGHDK, CDR2 SYGVNS. V was shortened by 7 bases and J by 4 bases, with 13 bases between the two germline ends. The CDR3 is 13 residues long. The CDR3 bases are TGTGCCAGCACCCAATCGGCGGGAGAGACCCAGTACTTC. This encodes CASTQSAGETQYF.

The chain uses TRBV12-5 and TRBJ1-1; no reliable D call. This CDR3 region has 13 residues. The ends were cut back, 6 bases at V and 3 bases at J, with 11 bases in the middle. Looked up from germline, CDR1 is LGHNT and CDR2 is FRNRAP. CDR3 in amino acids: CASGFLRDTEAFF. DNA of the CDR3: TGTGCTAGTGGCTTCCTCAGAGACACTGAAGCTTTCTTT.

V usage is TRBV27 and J usage is TRBJ1-1; D is ambiguous. Germline V gene data show CDR1 as MNHEY and CDR2 as SMNVEV (reference sequence). The CDR3 runs to 13 residues. The V end was cut by 2 bases, the J end by 1 base, with 5 bases between. The CDR3 spells CASSLARNTEAFF. Written as DNA, the CDR3 is TGTGCCAGCAGTTTAGCCCGGAACACTGAAGCTTTCTTT.

The V gene is TRBV18, the J gene TRBJ1-2; D is ambiguous. Germline loops: CDR1 KGHSH, CDR2 LQKENI. Deletions cut 4 bases from V and 8 bases from J, with 17 bases between. The CDR3 is 14 amino acids. The CDR3 region is CASSLLSHSPGYTF. DNA of the CDR3: TGTGCCAGCTCACTACTCAGCCACTCTCCCGGCTACACCTTC.